This TCR beta chain was retrieved from a study of control samples from healthy donors and cancer patients. Repertoires were generated with immunoSEQ multiplex PCR, while TCRdb's copy carries only in-frame clones and drops some. This sample has roughly 70,000 clones, with approximately 80% found just once. Sequences were obtained from blood. The sequence was collected from a man aged 50 to 60 in good health.

This chain's CDR3 is CASERGSSYNEQFF. In nucleotides, the CDR3 is TGTGCCAGTGAACGGGGGTCTTCCTACAATGAGCAGTTCTTC. The chain links TRBV19 to TRBJ2-1; D is perhaps TRBD2 (6 bases). The CDR3 spans 14 residues. CDR1 is LNHDA, CDR2 SQIVND, per germline (reference sequence). Between the trimmed V and J ends, which lost 8 bases and 1 base, there was a span of 12 bases.